This entry is about one T cell receptor beta chain. The antigen is unknown. This sample was included in a study of naive and memory T cell subsets. Study results and limitations: TCR transcript changes with activation or differentiation may affect this RNA method.

Four PCR rounds used nested alpha and beta constant region primers plus the SP2 primer. TCRdb called the 5' RACE reads again in MiXCR, with one record for every CDR3 protein. The table includes about 62,000 distinct CDR3 sequences, around 8% detected once. TCR cDNA received a 3' ligated oligonucleotide that carried a UMI. Cells were not sorted; total RNA input targeted about 1 to 1000 ng. The CDR3 has 14 residues. V dropped 10 bases and J dropped 6 bases, with 19 bases sitting between them. The TCR originated in a female donor in good health. The chain uses TRBV12-3 or TRBV12-4 and TRBJ2-1, with a tentative D call TRBD2 (5 bases). The CDR3 coding sequence is TGTGCCACCCGGGGTAGTAGTGAAGGCAATGAGCAGTTCTTC. Its translation: CATRGSSEGNEQFF.